This T cell receptor (beta chain) was obtained from a study of T cells in Graves' hyperthyroidism and ophthalmopathy. Stable Graves' hyperthyroidism meant no ophthalmopathy progression within 18 months. Lactation, pregnancy, other autoimmune disease or uncontrolled infection led to exclusion of patients. The authors obtained PBMCs from 10 ml of fresh peripheral blood. Between the trimmed V and J ends, which lost 3 bases and 0 bases, there was a span of 5 bases. The CDR3 is 13 amino acids. Germline CDR1 is MDHEN and CDR2 is SYDVKM. This clonotype has a count of ten or more. Using RNA transcripts as the source, TCR beta CDR3 regions were amplified. The study used the HTBI primer set for a first-round RT-PCR of the TCR CDR3. MiXCR, run by TCRdb on the multiplex PCR reads, gives a single entry per CDR3 protein. The sample lists hundreds of thousands of distinct CDR3 sequences, about 15% occurring once.

The chain uses TRBV28 and TRBJ1-1; no firm D call. Sequencing used blood. The sequence came from a woman aged 18 to 35 with Graves' hyperthyroidism. Here the CDR3 reads CASSFAVNTEAFF. The CDR3 DNA reads as TGTGCCAGCAGTTTTGCTGTGAACACTGAAGCTTTCTTT.